These 21 T cell receptor beta chains were sequenced from one sample in a study of T cell responses to AZD1222 COVID-19 vaccine. Data came from immunoSEQ multiplex PCR; TCRdb stores just in-frame clones and leaves some out. The table has some 130,000 clones, over 80% seen once. This sample comprised peripheral blood, obtained 28 days after the second AZD1222 dose. These receptors were obtained from an adult who received the AZD1222 COVID-19 vaccine.

The chain uses TRBV6-2 or TRBV6-3 and TRBJ1-3, with D unresolved. The germline V gene has CDR1 MNHEY and CDR2 SVGEGT. V was cut by 5 bases and J by 0 bases, with 8 bases left in between. There are 14 residues in the CDR3. CDR3 loop: CASSDVVSGNTIYF. In DNA form, the CDR3 reads TGTGCCAGCAGTGACGTGGTCTCTGGAAACACCATATATTTT.

The chain employs TRBV18 and TRBJ1-2; D gene ambiguous. Per the germline V gene, CDR1 is KGHSH and CDR2 is LQKENI. CDR3 size: 13 residues. V dropped 3 bases and J dropped 2 bases, with 7 bases sitting between them. CDR3 in amino acids: CASSPDGNYGYTF. CDR3 DNA sequence: TGTGCCAGCTCACCGGACGGAAACTATGGCTACACCTTC.

The V gene is TRBV4-1, the J gene TRBJ1-2, with 10 bases that match TRBD1. The CDR3 sequence is 15 residues long. Germline V CDR1 and CDR2: MGHRA, YSYEKL. J gave up 6 bases and V 3 bases, and 7 bases lay outside the gene matches. The CDR3 DNA sequence: TGCGCCAGCAGCCAGACCACCGGGACAGGGGATGGCTACACCTTC. Protein product: CASSQTTGTGDGYTF.

The chain is built from TRBV28 and TRBJ1-6; D remains unclear. CDR1 MDHEN and CDR2 SYDVKM come from the germline V gene. The V end lost 6 bases, the J end lost 7 bases, and 19 bases lay between the germline ends. CDR3 length: 16 residues. The CDR3 is CASSLSDGLGNSPLHF. CDR3 in DNA: TGTGCCAGCAGCTTAAGTGACGGGCTAGGGAATTCACCCCTCCACTTT.

CDR3 bases: TGTGCCACCAGCAGAGATCTAGCAGGAGTGGATACGCAGTATTTT. Translated, it gives CATSRDLAGVDTQYF. The chain has TRBV15 and TRBJ2-3; tentative D call: TRBD2 (5 bases). Germline V lookup: CDR1 LNHNV, CDR2 YYDKDF (reference sequence). The V and J ends lost 0 bases and 6 bases respectively, with 13 bases between them. The CDR3 contains 15 residues. The full variable domain, rest sourced from reference TRBV15 and TRBJ2-3, is DAMVIQNPRYQVTQFGKPVTLSCSQTLNHNVMYWYQQKSSQAPKLLFHYYDKDFNNEADTPDNFQSRRPNTSFCFLDIRSPGLGDTAMYLCATSRDLAGVDTQYFGPGTRLTVL.

The V gene is TRBV11-2, the J gene TRBJ1-1; 7 positions match TRBD1. The CDR3 spans 15 residues. The V gene end was trimmed by 4 bases and the J gene end by 2 bases; junction bases not matched to a gene: 7. In germline, CDR1 is SGHAT, CDR2 FQNNGV. The CDR3 is CASSSTGTANTEAFF. CDR3 DNA sequence: TGTGCCAGCAGCTCCACCGGGACAGCCAACACTGAAGCTTTCTTT.

CDR3 residues: CASTLGHGNSPLHF. In nucleotides, the CDR3 is TGCGCCAGCACCCTCGGACACGGAAATTCACCCCTCCACTTT. The V gene is TRBV4-1, the J gene TRBJ1-6, with D possibly matching TRBD1 (5 bases). Looked up from germline, CDR1 is MGHRA and CDR2 is YSYEKL. Trimming left V 7 bases short and J 7 bases short, with 14 bases between. CDR3 length: 14 residues.

The V gene is TRBV5-1, the J gene TRBJ1-2, with 8 bases that match TRBD1. The CDR3 covers 15 residues. The germline CDR1 and CDR2 sequences are SGHRS and YFSETQ. V lost 0 bases and J lost 6; bases outside the gene matches: 7. CDR3 loop: CASSLAGRGPDGYTF. The CDR3 DNA sequence: TGCGCCAGCAGCTTGGCGGGCAGGGGGCCGGATGGCTACACCTTC.

This CDR3 reads CASSVGWTVSYEQYF. CDR3 coding DNA: TGTGCCAGCAGCGTAGGTTGGACGGTGTCCTACGAGCAGTACTTC. The chain employs TRBV7-2 and TRBJ2-7; D is ambiguous. CDR1 and CDR2 from the germline V gene are SGHTA and FQGNSA. Between the trimmed V and J ends, which lost 5 bases and 1 base, there was a span of 15 bases. The CDR3 is 15 residues long.

The chain carries TRBV4-2 and TRBJ2-5, with 14 positions matching TRBD2. V dropped 3 bases and J dropped 2; count of bases not matched to a gene: 8. This CDR3 has 18 amino acids. Germline lookup yields CDR1 LGHNA and CDR2 YNFKEQ. This CDR3 is CASSHRLAGGRSQETQYF. The CDR3 nucleotides are TGTGCCAGCAGCCACCGACTAGCGGGGGGGCGATCTCAAGAGACCCAGTACTTC.

The rearrangement joins TRBV20-1 to TRBJ2-7; either TRBD1 or TRBD2 may supply D (6 bases each). Per germline, CDR1 DFQATT and CDR2 SNEGSKA (reference sequence). Trimming left V 3 bases short and J 4 bases short, with 13 bases between. The length of the CDR3 is 13 residues. The CDR3 sequence is CSASRGVRYEQYF. The CDR3 DNA reads as TGCAGTGCTAGTAGGGGGGTAAGATACGAGCAGTACTTC.

V gene TRBV5-5 combines with J gene TRBJ1-3; TRBD1 is a possible D gene (6 bases). The V gene's germline CDR1 is SGHKS and CDR2 YYEKEE (reference sequence). The CDR3 totals 14 residues. Trimming took off 4 bases at V and 4 bases at J, with 12 bases between the two ends. The CDR3 spells CASSLDGQGNTIYF. In nucleotides, the CDR3 is TGTGCCAGCAGCCTAGACGGACAGGGAAACACCATATATTTT.

The V and J genes are TRBV7-9 and TRBJ2-7; possible D gene TRBD1, 5 bases. V shed 1 base and J shed 5 bases, with 9 bases lying between them. Germline V gene lookup returns CDR1 SEHNR and CDR2 FQNEAQ (reference sequence). The CDR3 is 13 residues long. In nucleotides, the CDR3 is TGTGCCAGCAGCTTAGGCAGGGCCAACGAGCAGTACTTC. It encodes CASSLGRANEQYF.

Only one count was recorded for this clone. The chain uses TRBV30 and TRBJ2-1; 11 nucleotides align to TRBD2. Germline V gives CDR1 GTSNPN, CDR2 SVGIG (reference sequence). CDR3 size: 13 residues. The ends lost 4 bases at V and 6 bases at J; junction bases unmatched: 2. CDR3 protein: CAWTTSGSNEQFF. CDR3 DNA: TGTGCCTGGACTACTAGCGGGAGCAATGAGCAGTTCTTC.

The chain has TRBV6-6 and TRBJ1-1, with D unresolved. The germline V gene encodes CDR1 MNHNY and CDR2 SVGAGI (reference sequence). V dropped 5 bases and J dropped 0 bases, with 7 bases sitting between them. The CDR3 length is 13 residues. CDR3 sequence reads: CASSPLMNTEAFF. The CDR3, as DNA: TGTGCCAGCAGTCCCTTGATGAACACTGAAGCTTTCTTT.

The chain uses TRBV11-3 and TRBJ1-3; TRBD1 is a possible D gene (5 bases). Trimming left V 8 bases short and J 0 bases short, with 14 bases between. Germline V CDR1 and CDR2: SGHNT, YENEEA. This CDR3 region has 15 residues. As DNA, the CDR3 is TGTGCCAGCGGAAATGGGACGGGCTCTGGAAACACCATATATTTT. Protein sequence: CASGNGTGSGNTIYF.

CDR3 region: CASSHSHEQFF. The CDR3 DNA sequence: TGTGCCAGCAGCCATTCCCATGAGCAGTTCTTC. The V gene is TRBV14, the J gene TRBJ2-1; the D is unclear. Between the trimmed V and J ends, which lost 3 bases and 8 bases, there was a span of 5 bases. The CDR3 is 11 amino acids. Germline V lookup: CDR1 SGHDN, CDR2 FVKESK. Complete variable domain (other parts from reference TRBV14 and TRBJ2-1): EAGVTQFPSHSVIEKGQTVTLRCDPISGHDNLYWYRRVMGKEIKFLLHFVKESKQDESGMPNNRFLAERTGGTYSTLKVQPAELEDSGVYFCASSHSHEQFFGPGTRLTVL.

This clone was seen a single time. The genes are TRBV5-4 and TRBJ2-3; possible D gene TRBD2, 5 bases. V dropped 4 bases and J dropped 4 bases, with 19 bases sitting between them. CDR1 SGHNT and CDR2 YYREEE come from the germline V gene (reference sequence). The CDR3 is 16 residues long. The CDR3 DNA is TGTGCCAGCAGCCAAAAGAGGGCCGTCGGCGCAGATACGCAGTATTTT. Its translation: CASSQKRAVGADTQYF.

The chain joins TRBV19 to TRBJ2-1; TRBD2 is a possible D gene (5 bases). Trimming shortened V by 2 bases and J by 0 bases, and 11 bases separated the two germline ends. The CDR3 is made up of 16 amino acids. CDR1 and CDR2 from the germline V gene are LNHDA and SQIVND (reference sequence). This CDR3 reads CASSIFSGSSYNEQFF. The CDR3 nucleotides read TGTGCCAGTAGTATATTTTCGGGGAGCTCCTACAATGAGCAGTTCTTC.

This chain links TRBV7-2 with TRBJ1-2; D might be TRBD1 (5 bases). Germline V gene sequence: CDR1 SGHTA, CDR2 FQGNSA. V was trimmed by 4 bases and J by 0 bases, leaving 18 bases between them. The length of the CDR3 is 17 residues. The CDR3 coding sequence is TGTGCCAGCAGCTCGGGACGGCTGCTTTTAGCTAACTATGGCTACACCTTC. Its translation is CASSSGRLLLANYGYTF.

The chain combines TRBV3-1 (or the pseudogene TRBV3-2) with TRBJ2-5, with 10 bases fitting TRBD1. Losses at the gene ends were 0 bases for V and 6 bases for J; bases not matched to a gene: 4. Per the germline V gene, CDR1 is LGHDT and CDR2 is YNNKEL (reference sequence). This CDR3 comprises 15 residues. The CDR3 is CASSQEGQGGKTQYF. CDR3 nucleotides: TGTGCCAGCAGCCAAGAAGGACAGGGGGGAAAGACCCAGTACTTC.